The 2 T cell receptor beta chains listed next were all sequenced from one sample in a study of blood T cell repertoires in COVID-19. This table comes from immunoSEQ multiplex PCR, and its TCRdb copy is limited to in-frame clones, with some not included. The data hold 250,000 to 350,000 clones, with about 85% observed a single time. Input material: PBMCs or T cells enriched from blood (not recorded which). All receptors come from a woman between 45 and 60 years old who had recovered from COVID-19.

The chain employs TRBV9 and TRBJ1-1, with a tentative D call TRBD1 (5 bases). Germline lookup yields CDR1 SGDLS and CDR2 YYNGEE. V was cut by 0 bases and J by 8 bases, with 8 bases left in between. The CDR3 has 12 residues. CDR3 protein: CASSVAGGEAFF. The CDR3 DNA reads TGTGCCAGCAGCGTAGCCGGGGGAGAAGCTTTCTTT.

CDR3: CASSLGQGAASDTQYF. The CDR3 DNA reads as TGTGCCAGCAGCTTAGGACAGGGGGCGGCCTCAGATACGCAGTATTTT. The chain is built from TRBV7-2 and TRBJ2-3, with 10 bases aligning to TRBD1. Germline assignment: CDR1 SGHTA and CDR2 FQGNSA. The CDR3 has 16 amino acids. V was pared by 1 base and J by 4 bases, with 5 bases of the junction left unmatched.